This record concerns one T cell receptor beta chain sequence. Its antigen is still unknown. A junction end diverges from the germline sequence, so it may reflect a read error. TCRdb keeps only in-frame clones here, not all; method: immunoSEQ multiplex PCR. This sample yields approximately 35,000 clones, of which approximately 90% are seen a single time; 5.5% to 7% belongs to the top ten. This entry belongs to a study of T cells in localized non-small cell lung cancer. Findings and caveats of the study: Sequencing was restricted to one tumor region; therefore, heterogeneity remains possible. Adjacent lung had a median roughly 60 of the 100 largest tumor clones. It was uninvolved adjacent lung that showed the highest T cell clonality, exceeding tumor.

Looked up from germline, CDR1 is KGHSH and CDR2 is LQKENI. The CDR3 totals 14 residues. This sequence was found in a man aged 35 to 69 with stage II lung adenocarcinoma. The sequences come from PBMCs, collected before any cancer treatment. This rearrangement joins TRBV18 to TRBJ2-7; 8 positions agree with TRBD2. In DNA, the CDR3 is TGTGCCAGCTCACCAAGGAGGTTCGGCGGGAGGCCGAACTTC. It translates to CASSPRRFGGRPNF.